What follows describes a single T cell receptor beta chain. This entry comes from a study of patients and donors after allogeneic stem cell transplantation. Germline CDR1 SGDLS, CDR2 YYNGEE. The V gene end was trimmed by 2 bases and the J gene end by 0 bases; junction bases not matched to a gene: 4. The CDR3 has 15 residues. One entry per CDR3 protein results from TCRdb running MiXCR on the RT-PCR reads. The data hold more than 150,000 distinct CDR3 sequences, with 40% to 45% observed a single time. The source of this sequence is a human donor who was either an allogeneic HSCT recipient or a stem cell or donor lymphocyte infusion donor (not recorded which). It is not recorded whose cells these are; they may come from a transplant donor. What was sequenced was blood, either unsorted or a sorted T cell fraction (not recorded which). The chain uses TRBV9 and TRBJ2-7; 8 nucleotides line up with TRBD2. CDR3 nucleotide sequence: TGTGCCAGCAGCGTTGGCGGGAGGAGCTCCTACGAGCAGTACTTC. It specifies CASSVGGRSSYEQYF.